The rows below give T cell receptor beta chains drawn from one sample of a study of T-cell memory formation after mild COVID-19. TCRdb re-called the 5' RACE reads through MiXCR, storing one row per CDR3 protein. The sample has some 180,000 distinct CDR3 sequences, over 10% seen once; the top ten hold approximately 3.3%. Input material: PBMCs or a T cell subset sorted from them (not recorded which). The receptors were sampled from a man aged 18 to 29 who had mild COVID-19 (a few samples of this study predate the infection). Cell type and time point are not known. CDR3s include the opening cysteine and the closing phenylalanine or tryptophan. The D gene is left open where the match is weak.

TRBJ2-2,TRBV5-6,.,CASSPLVSGELFF
TRBJ2-3,TRBV4-1,.,CASSQAPWATTDTQYF
TRBJ2-1,TRBV28,.,CASSSAGGRHAYNEQFF
TRBJ2-2,TRBV19,.,CASISGSNTGELFF
TRBJ2-7,TRBV6-6,TRBD1,CASRYPGQGSYEQYF
TRBJ2-1,TRBV27,TRBD2,CASSLLGGAMYNEQFF
TRBJ2-6,TRBV9,.,CASNREVPGANVLTF
TRBJ2-6,TRBV27,.,CASSLYGTSSGANVLTF
TRBJ1-2,TRBV5-1,TRBD1,CASSHGADRGDGYTF
TRBJ1-5,TRBV12-3/TRBV12-4,.,CASSLGGAQPQHF
TRBJ2-5,TRBV29-1,.,CSVGGGAKTQYF
TRBJ1-5,TRBV6-2/TRBV6-3,.,CASSYTFSNQPQHF
TRBJ2-3,TRBV7-3,.,CASSLNPGGGAADTQYF
TRBJ2-3,TRBV5-1,.,CASSLISTDTQYF
TRBJ1-6,TRBV7-2,TRBD1,CASSLDPTGRGSPLHF
TRBJ1-2,TRBV3-1,TRBD1,CASSQYRGTNYGYTF
TRBJ1-5,TRBV4-2,.,CASSGTGGNQPQHF
TRBJ2-3,TRBV4-1,.,CASSQEGLPRTDTQYF
TRBJ1-2,TRBV7-9,.,CASSSQLQGDYGYTF
TRBJ1-6,TRBV10-3,TRBD1,CAIRPGQGFNSPLHF
TRBJ2-5,TRBV7-2,.,CASSSGPQRETQYF
TRBJ1-2,TRBV7-9,.,CASSPSGEGSAGYTF
TRBJ1-3,TRBV6-5,TRBD1,CASRKTGGSSGNTIYF
TRBJ2-7,TRBV7-9,TRBD1,CASSSDWDSLTEQYF
TRBJ1-4,TRBV6-1,.,CATRREFWTNEKLFF
TRBJ2-1,TRBV20-1,TRBD2,CSACPAGLNEQFF
TRBJ2-2,TRBV20-1,.,CSAIRSSSAGELFF
TRBJ1-4,TRBV9,.,CASSVGNIPTNEKLFF
TRBJ1-1,TRBV12-3/TRBV12-4,.,CASSFNSGLEAFF
TRBJ2-3,TRBV29-1,TRBD2,CSASGGLTDTQYF
TRBJ2-3,TRBV5-1,.,CASSLTTPGTQYF
TRBJ2-6,TRBV5-1,.,CASSFGPPGANVLTF
TRBJ2-5,TRBV5-4,.,CASSTGRIQETQYF
TRBJ2-3,TRBV5-4,.,CASSSEGEDTQYF
TRBJ1-2,TRBV4-1,.,CASSQGLIGGLYGYTF
TRBJ2-2,TRBV5-1,.,CASSLVLDGRATGELFF
TRBJ1-4,TRBV5-4,.,CASSLDSREEKLFF
TRBJ2-1,TRBV21-1,.,CASSSRATAGDEQFF
TRBJ2-3,TRBV12-3/TRBV12-4,TRBD1,CASSFDRGGTDTQYF
TRBJ2-1,TRBV4-1,.,CASSQPGPNEQFF
TRBJ1-6,TRBV5-6,.,CASGKGNSPLHF
TRBJ1-1,TRBV7-2,.,CASSLEGRIRNTEAFF
TRBJ2-1,TRBV20-1,.,CSARGSNSFNEQFF
TRBJ2-3,TRBV6-2/TRBV6-3,TRBD2,CASRTGLAGSDTQYF
TRBJ2-3,TRBV6-4,.,CASGAGTSTDTQYF
TRBJ1-1,TRBV6-5,.,CASSYSVHDGAFF
TRBJ2-3,TRBV7-9,.,CASSLNLATDTQYF
TRBJ2-5,TRBV20-1,.,CSANGDVPETQYF
TRBJ2-1,TRBV7-6,TRBD2,CASSPPLTSGTYNEQFF
TRBJ2-7,TRBV6-1,.,CASSVNYEQYF
TRBJ1-6,TRBV25-1,.,CASSGQGRNSPLHF
TRBJ1-1,TRBV20-1,.,CSAREGRGYTEAFF
TRBJ1-5,TRBV5-1,TRBD1,CASSLGDRDQPQHF
TRBJ2-5,TRBV29-1,.,CSVRQAQETQYF
TRBJ2-4,TRBV4-2,TRBD1,CASSQGGNRGQKNIQYF
TRBJ2-7,TRBV7-8,.,CASSLELSYEQYF
TRBJ1-1,TRBV14,.,CASSQVAGAGTEAFF
TRBJ1-1,TRBV18,.,CASSPEFSGSTEAFF
TRBJ2-3,TRBV20-1,.,CSARADYSFADTQYF